Following are 26 T cell receptor beta chains from one sample sequenced in a study of blood T cell repertoires in COVID-19. Generated by immunoSEQ multiplex PCR, the TCRdb table keeps only in-frame clones and is missing some. The data hold roughly 120,000 clones, with approximately 85% observed a single time. The sequenced material came from peripheral blood. These receptors originate from a man aged 40-50 years with acute or convalescent COVID-19.

CDR3 nucleotides: TGTGCCAGCTCACCACGAACCGGGGGGTCCTACGAGCAGTACTTC. Its protein is CASSPRTGGSYEQYF. The J gene is TRBJ2-7, the V gene TRBV18; 7 positions agree with TRBD2. V dropped 1 base and J dropped 1; count of bases not matched to a gene: 4. The germline V gene encodes CDR1 KGHSH and CDR2 LQKENI. The CDR3 has 15 residues.

The genes are TRBV9 and TRBJ2-1; D is unclear. V was shortened by 0 bases and J by 0 bases, with 7 bases between the two germline ends. Per the germline V gene, CDR1 is SGDLS and CDR2 is YYNGEE. The CDR3 contains 15 residues. The CDR3 bases are TGTGCCAGCAGCGTAGACAGCTACTCCTACAATGAGCAGTTCTTC. It specifies CASSVDSYSYNEQFF.

This clone was recorded a few times. The rearrangement links TRBV7-3 to TRBJ1-5; D gene unclear. Trimming left V 4 bases short and J 4 bases short, with 2 bases between. Germline values: CDR1 SGHTA, CDR2 FQGTGA. The CDR3 loop spans 11 amino acids. As DNA, the CDR3 is TGTGCCAGCAGCTCGAATCAGCCCCAGCATTTT. It codes for CASSSNQPQHF.

V is TRBV7-9 and J is TRBJ1-4; the match to TRBD1 covers 7 bases. This CDR3 is 14 amino acids long. V lost 5 bases, J lost 5 bases, and 5 bases stayed unmatched. Germline V CDR1 and CDR2: SEHNR, FQNEAQ (reference sequence). CDR3 loop: CASSDRAGNEKLFF. CDR3 in DNA: TGTGCCAGCAGCGACAGGGCAGGGAATGAAAAACTGTTTTTT. Full variable domain (missing parts from reference TRBV7-9 and TRBJ1-4): DTGVSQNPRHKITKRGQNVTFRCDPISEHNRLYWYRQTLGQGPEFLTYFQNEAQLEKSRLLSDRFSAERPKGSFSTLEIQRTEQGDSAMYLCASSDRAGNEKLFFGSGTQLSVL.

This rearrangement joins TRBV6-1 to TRBJ2-7, with 9 bases fitting TRBD1. With 3 bases clipped from V and 2 bases from J, the junction kept 2 bases outside the gene matches. This CDR3 region has 14 residues. CDR1 and CDR2 from the germline V gene are MNHNS and SASEGT. The CDR3 coding sequence is TGTGCCAGCAGTGAGACAGGGGGACCCTACGAGCAGTACTTC. Protein product: CASSETGGPYEQYF.

The J gene is TRBJ2-1, the V gene TRBV7-6; TRBD2 aligns across 9 bases. The J segment lost 2 bases and the V segment lost 1 base, leaving 9 bases of the junction unmatched. Germline values: CDR1 SGHVS, CDR2 FNYEAQ. This CDR3 contains 18 residues. The CDR3 nucleotides read TGTGCCAGCAGCTTAGGCGGGGGGGGCCCCATAACCTACAATGAGCAGTTCTTC. Its translation is CASSLGGGGPITYNEQFF.

This clone was counted between two and nine times. The gene calls are TRBV5-4 and TRBJ1-1, with 8 bases identical to TRBD1. After removal of 1 base from V and 5 bases from J, the junction contained 4 bases not matched to a gene. CDR1 and CDR2 (germline): SGHNT, YYREEE (reference sequence). The CDR3 length is 14 residues. The CDR3: CASSLQGARTEAFF. CDR3 DNA sequence: TGTGCCAGCAGCTTGCAGGGGGCGAGGACTGAAGCTTTCTTT.

The V call is TRBV6-5, the J call TRBJ2-7; TRBD1 aligns across 8 bases. The CDR3 is made up of 15 amino acids. V shed 5 bases and J 4 bases; nucleotides not matched to a gene: 10. Germline V gene lookup returns CDR1 MNHEY and CDR2 SVGAGI. The CDR3 is CASSPSGTGKYEQYF. CDR3 in DNA: TGTGCCAGCAGTCCCTCCGGGACAGGAAAATACGAGCAGTACTTC.

This chain joins TRBV2 and TRBJ1-5; D is possibly TRBD1 (6 bases). Between the trimmed V and J ends, which lost 6 bases and 0 bases, there was a span of 15 bases. The CDR3 contains 16 residues. Germline V gene data show CDR1 as SNHLY and CDR2 as FYNNEI. CDR3 sequence (DNA): TGTGCCAGCAGCGAGAGGGACATCTATAGCAATCAGCCCCAGCATTTT. As protein: CASSERDIYSNQPQHF.

This sequence joins TRBV7-9 and TRBJ2-3; D not resolved. Germline values: CDR1 SEHNR, CDR2 FQNEAQ (reference sequence). There are 11 residues in the CDR3. Trimming pared 4 bases from V and 5 bases from J, leaving 4 bases between. The CDR3 nucleotides read TGTGCCAGCAGCTCGGTAGATACGCAGTATTTT. This codes for CASSSVDTQYF.

The chain joins TRBV2 to TRBJ2-6; 8 bases line up with TRBD1. CDR1 is SNHLY and CDR2 is FYNNEI in the germline V gene. The J segment lost 11 bases and the V segment lost 5 bases, leaving 8 bases of the junction unmatched. This CDR3 spans 14 amino acids. The DNA for the CDR3 is TGTGCCAGCAGTCAGACAGGGGTCCCCCACGTCCTGACTTTC. Translating gives CASSQTGVPHVLTF.

V is TRBV4-1 and J is TRBJ2-5; 8 bases align to TRBD1. Looked up from germline, CDR1 is MGHRA and CDR2 is YSYEKL. There are 15 residues in the CDR3. V was clipped by 3 bases and J by 4 bases; unmatched bases: 7. DNA for the CDR3: TGCGCCAGCAGCCAGCCCAGGGGGCGAGGAGAGACCCAGTACTTC. Translated, it gives CASSQPRGRGETQYF.

This clone came up a few times. V usage is TRBV28 and J usage is TRBJ2-1; TRBD2 matches 7 bases. Germline assignment: CDR1 MDHEN and CDR2 SYDVKM. V lost 7 bases and J lost 9; bases outside the gene matches: 6. The CDR3 is 12 amino acids. Here the CDR3 reads CASTQWGGEQFF. CDR3 bases: TGTGCCAGCACCCAATGGGGGGGTGAGCAGTTCTTC. The whole variable domain, remainder taken from reference TRBV28 and TRBJ2-1, is DVKVTQSSRYLVKRTGEKVFLECVQDMDHENMFWYRQDPGLGLRLIYFSYDVKMKEKGDIPEGYSVSREKKERFSLILESASTNQTSMYLCASTQWGGEQFFGPGTRLTVL.

J is TRBJ1-1 and V is TRBV24-1; 7 positions agree with TRBD1. This CDR3 is built from 13 residues. Losses at the gene ends were 7 bases for V and 3 bases for J; bases not matched to a gene: 4. Germline CDR1 and CDR2: KGHDR and SFDVKD. The CDR3 DNA reads TGTGCCACCAGGGACAGGTTCCACACTGAAGCTTTCTTT. This translates into CATRDRFHTEAFF.

The V and J genes are TRBV18 and TRBJ2-6, with D possibly TRBD1 on 6 matching bases. Germline V gene sequence: CDR1 KGHSH, CDR2 LQKENI. V lost 4 bases and J 5 bases, leaving 12 bases between the germline ends. The CDR3 runs to 15 residues. In nucleotides, the CDR3 is TGTGCCAGCTCACTAGGACAGCGCTGGGCCAACGTCCTGACTTTC. This encodes CASSLGQRWANVLTF.

The rearrangement links TRBV19 to TRBJ2-2, with D possibly being TRBD1 (8 bases). Trimming cost V 4 bases and J 4 bases, with 16 bases left between them. The V gene's germline CDR1 is LNHDA and CDR2 SQIVND (reference sequence). The CDR3 is made up of 16 amino acids. CDR3 amino acids: CASSTGQGGITGELFF. DNA for the CDR3: TGTGCCAGTAGTACCGGACAGGGAGGGATCACCGGGGAGCTGTTTTTT.

This clone was seen only a few times. The chain joins TRBV5-8 to TRBJ1-2, with 7 bases fitting TRBD1. CDR1 SGHTS and CDR2 YDEGEE come from the germline V gene. This CDR3 is 17 amino acids long. Germline trimming cut 1 base from V and 3 bases from J; bases unmatched to any gene: 12. CDR3 amino acids: CASSLRSGTADHYGYTF. CDR3 nucleotide sequence: TGTGCCAGCAGCTTGAGGAGTGGGACAGCGGACCACTATGGCTACACCTTC.

The chain recombines TRBV4-3 with TRBJ2-1; a weak D match, TRBD1 (6 bases). The CDR3 is made up of 14 amino acids. Germline V gene data show CDR1 as LGHNA and CDR2 as YSLEER. The V and J ends lost 4 bases and 8 bases respectively, with 15 bases between them. The CDR3: CASSRHRARDEQFF. The CDR3 DNA reads as TGCGCCAGCAGCCGGCACAGGGCCAGGGATGAGCAGTTCTTC.

This rearrangement joins TRBV25-1 to TRBJ1-2; TRBD1 is a possible D gene (6 bases). Germline V gene lookup returns CDR1 MGHDK and CDR2 SYGVNS. The CDR3 has 15 residues. The V end was cut by 4 bases, the J end by 2 bases, with 14 bases between. CDR3 nucleotide sequence: TGTGCCAGCAGTGGAAGATGGGGGCGGAACTATGGCTACACCTTC. It translates to CASSGRWGRNYGYTF.

The chain combines TRBV6-5 with TRBJ2-3; TRBD1 matches 8 bases. The CDR3 loop spans 13 amino acids. CDR1 and CDR2 (germline): MNHEY, SVGAGI. V gave up 6 bases and J gave up 4 bases; unmatched junction bases: 3. The CDR3: CASRGQGADTQYF. The CDR3 DNA reads TGTGCCAGCAGAGGACAGGGCGCAGATACGCAGTATTTT.

The chain combines TRBV6-5 with TRBJ1-6; tentative D call: TRBD1 (5 bases). Germline assignment: CDR1 MNHEY and CDR2 SVGAGI. The CDR3 runs 13 residues. The ends were cut back, 6 bases at V and 6 bases at J, with 9 bases in the middle. The CDR3, as DNA: TGTGCCAGCAGGGAGACAGTTAATTCACCCCTCCACTTT. Its protein product is CASRETVNSPLHF.

The J gene is TRBJ2-7, the V gene TRBV28; 8 bases fit TRBD1. J gave up 3 bases and V 8 bases, and 12 bases lay outside the gene matches. Germline lookup yields CDR1 MDHEN and CDR2 SYDVKM. The CDR3 is made up of 15 amino acids. CDR3 sequence (DNA): TGTGCCAGCGGCCGACAGGGGCTTTCGAGCTACGAGCAGTACTTC. Its translation: CASGRQGLSSYEQYF.

This chain connects TRBV5-1 to TRBJ2-7; TRBD2 matches 8 bases. Germline CDR1 reads SGHRS; CDR2 reads YFSETQ. The CDR3 totals 14 residues. Germline trimming cut 9 bases from V and 0 bases from J; bases unmatched to any gene: 8. CDR3: CATKQGLDSYEQYF. Here the CDR3 DNA reads TGCGCCACCAAACAGGGACTAGACTCCTACGAGCAGTACTTC.

This clone was detected a few times. The V and J genes are TRBV30 and TRBJ1-1; D is perhaps TRBD1 (5 bases). Per germline, CDR1 GTSNPN and CDR2 SVGIG (reference sequence). This CDR3 has 12 residues. Between the trimmed V and J ends, which lost 4 bases and 0 bases, there was a span of 6 bases. In nucleotides, the CDR3 is TGTGCCTGGAACAGGATGAACACTGAAGCTTTCTTT. The encoded protein is CAWNRMNTEAFF.

The chain combines TRBV18 with TRBJ1-2, with TRBD1 matching over 12 bases. The CDR3 is 16 residues long. V shed 3 bases and J 6 bases; nucleotides not matched to a gene: 8. Germline assignment: CDR1 KGHSH and CDR2 LQKENI. In DNA form, the CDR3 reads TGTGCCAGCTCACCTCGCCCGGGACAGGGGGCGCATGGCTACACCTTC. Translating gives CASSPRPGQGAHGYTF.

This clone has a handful of counts. This rearrangement joins TRBV2 to TRBJ2-1; D unclear. Germline CDR1 SNHLY, CDR2 FYNNEI. Trimming took 3 bases from V and 3 from J, leaving 12 bases between them. The length of the CDR3 is 15 residues. CDR3 nucleotides: TGTGCCAGCAGTGAGGGCCAGGCCGGCTACAATGAGCAGTTCTTC. Protein: CASSEGQAGYNEQFF.